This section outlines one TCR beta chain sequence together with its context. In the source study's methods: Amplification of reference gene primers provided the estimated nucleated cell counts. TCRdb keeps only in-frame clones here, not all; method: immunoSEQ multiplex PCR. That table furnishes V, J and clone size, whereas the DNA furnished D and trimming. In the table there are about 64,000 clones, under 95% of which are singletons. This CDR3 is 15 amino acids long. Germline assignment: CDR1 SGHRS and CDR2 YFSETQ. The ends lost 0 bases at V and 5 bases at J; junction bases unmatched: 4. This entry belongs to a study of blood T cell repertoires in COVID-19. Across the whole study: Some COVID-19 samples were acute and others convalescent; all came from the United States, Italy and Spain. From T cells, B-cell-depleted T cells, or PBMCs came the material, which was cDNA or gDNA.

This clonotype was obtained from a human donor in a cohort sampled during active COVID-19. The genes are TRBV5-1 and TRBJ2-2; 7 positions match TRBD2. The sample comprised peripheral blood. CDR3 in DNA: TGCGCCAGCAGCTTGGCTGGGAGGGAAACCGGGGAGCTGTTTTTT. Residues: CASSLAGRETGELFF.